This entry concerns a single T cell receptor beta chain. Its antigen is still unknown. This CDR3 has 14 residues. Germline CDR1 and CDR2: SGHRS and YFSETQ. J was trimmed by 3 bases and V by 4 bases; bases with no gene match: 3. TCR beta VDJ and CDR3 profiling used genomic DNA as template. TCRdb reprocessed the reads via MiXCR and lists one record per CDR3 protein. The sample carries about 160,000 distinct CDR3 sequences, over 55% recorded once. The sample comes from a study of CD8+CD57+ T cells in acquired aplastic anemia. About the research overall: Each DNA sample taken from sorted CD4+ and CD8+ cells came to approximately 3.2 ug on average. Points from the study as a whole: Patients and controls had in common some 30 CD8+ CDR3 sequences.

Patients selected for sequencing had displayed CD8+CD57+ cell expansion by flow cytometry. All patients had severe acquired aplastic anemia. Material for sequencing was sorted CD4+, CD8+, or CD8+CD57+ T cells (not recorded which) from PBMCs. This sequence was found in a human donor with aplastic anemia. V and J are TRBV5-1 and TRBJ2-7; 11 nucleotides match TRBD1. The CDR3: CASSDGTGGYEQYF. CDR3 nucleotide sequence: TGCGCCAGCAGCGACGGGACAGGGGGCTACGAGCAGTACTTC.